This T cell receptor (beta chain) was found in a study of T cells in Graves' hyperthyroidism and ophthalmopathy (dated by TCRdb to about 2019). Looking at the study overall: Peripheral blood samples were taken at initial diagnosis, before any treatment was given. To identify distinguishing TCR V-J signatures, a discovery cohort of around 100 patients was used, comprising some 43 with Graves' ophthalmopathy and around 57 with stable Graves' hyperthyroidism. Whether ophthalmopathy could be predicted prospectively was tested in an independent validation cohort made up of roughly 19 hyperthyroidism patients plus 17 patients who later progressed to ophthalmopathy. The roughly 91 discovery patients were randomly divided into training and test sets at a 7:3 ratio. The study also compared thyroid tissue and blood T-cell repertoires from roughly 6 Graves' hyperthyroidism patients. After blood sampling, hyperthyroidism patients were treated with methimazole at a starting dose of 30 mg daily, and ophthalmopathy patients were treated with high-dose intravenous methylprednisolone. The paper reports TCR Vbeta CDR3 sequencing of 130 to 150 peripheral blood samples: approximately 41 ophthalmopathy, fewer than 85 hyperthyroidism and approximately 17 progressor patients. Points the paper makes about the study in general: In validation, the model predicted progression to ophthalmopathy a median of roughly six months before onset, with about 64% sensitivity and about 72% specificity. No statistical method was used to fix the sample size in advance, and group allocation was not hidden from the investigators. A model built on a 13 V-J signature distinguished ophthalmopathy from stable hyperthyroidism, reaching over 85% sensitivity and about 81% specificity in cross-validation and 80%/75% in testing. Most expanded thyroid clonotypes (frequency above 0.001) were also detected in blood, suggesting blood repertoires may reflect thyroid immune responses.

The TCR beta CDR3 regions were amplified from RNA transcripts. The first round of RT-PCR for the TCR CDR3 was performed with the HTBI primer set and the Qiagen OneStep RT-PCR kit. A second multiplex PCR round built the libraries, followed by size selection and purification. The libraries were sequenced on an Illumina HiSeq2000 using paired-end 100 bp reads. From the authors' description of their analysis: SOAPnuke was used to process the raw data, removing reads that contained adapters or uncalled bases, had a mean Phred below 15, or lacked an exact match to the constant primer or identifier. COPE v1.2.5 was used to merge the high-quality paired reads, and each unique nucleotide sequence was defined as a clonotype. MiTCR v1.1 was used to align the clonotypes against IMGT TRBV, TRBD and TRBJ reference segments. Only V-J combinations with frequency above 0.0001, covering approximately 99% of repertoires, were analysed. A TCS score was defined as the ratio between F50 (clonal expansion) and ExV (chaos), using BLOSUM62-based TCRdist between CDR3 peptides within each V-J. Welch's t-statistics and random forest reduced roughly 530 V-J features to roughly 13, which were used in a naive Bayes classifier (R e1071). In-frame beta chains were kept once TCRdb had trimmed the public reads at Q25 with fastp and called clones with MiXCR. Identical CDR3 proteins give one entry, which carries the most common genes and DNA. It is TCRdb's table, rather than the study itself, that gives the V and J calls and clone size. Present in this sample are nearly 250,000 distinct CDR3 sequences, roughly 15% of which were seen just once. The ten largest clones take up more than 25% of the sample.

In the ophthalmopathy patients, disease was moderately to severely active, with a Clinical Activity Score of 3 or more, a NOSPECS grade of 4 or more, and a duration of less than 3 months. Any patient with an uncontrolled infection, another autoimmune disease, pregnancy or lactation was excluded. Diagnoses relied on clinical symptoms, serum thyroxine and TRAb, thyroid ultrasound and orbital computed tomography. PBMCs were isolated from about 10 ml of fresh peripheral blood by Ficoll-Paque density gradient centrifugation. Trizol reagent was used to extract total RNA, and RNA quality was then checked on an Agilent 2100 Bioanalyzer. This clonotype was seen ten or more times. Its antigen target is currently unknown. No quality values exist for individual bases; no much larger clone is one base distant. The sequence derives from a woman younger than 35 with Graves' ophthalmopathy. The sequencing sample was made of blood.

The bases are TGCAGTGCTAGAGGCAGGACGAACACTGAAGCTTTCTTT. This translates into CSARGRTNTEAFF. The V and J segments used are TRBV20-1 and TRBJ1-1, with no confidently assigned D gene. There are 13 amino acids in the CDR3, from cysteine to phenylalanine inclusive. The only DNA kept is the CDR3, 39 bases in frame from the first base. Looking up the germline V gene (reference sequence) yields CDR1 DFQATT and CDR2 SNEGSKA. V drops 1 base and J drops 1 base, leaving 7 bases in between.